This T cell receptor beta chain emerged from a study of OX40 agonist ivuxolimab in advanced cancers. Across the study: Participants, about 83% male, averaged about 56 years of age, ranging from roughly 23 to 90.

This table comes from immunoSEQ multiplex PCR, and its TCRdb copy is limited to in-frame clones, with some not included. The data show approximately 45,000 clones, with 85% to 95% seen just once and 11% held by the top ten. The TCR comes from an adult with an advanced solid tumor such as melanoma, head and neck, liver or kidney cancer. This specimen was CD4+ or CD8+ T cells sorted from blood, taken in a trial of the OX40 agonist ivuxolimab.

The CDR3 DNA follows: TGTGCCAGCAGCTTGGTTCCAGGGGCGGGGGAAAAACTGTTTTTT. This sequence encodes CASSLVPGAGEKLFF. The chain combines TRBV5-4 with TRBJ1-4; D may be TRBD1 (6 bases). V lost 0 bases and J lost 8, with 14 bases in between. CDR1 and CDR2 from the germline V gene are SGHNT and YYREEE (reference sequence). The length of the CDR3 is 15 residues.